The 11 T cell receptor beta chains reported below all come from one sample, sequenced in a study of graft-versus-host responses after intestinal transplantation. Some clones are missing from TCRdb's copy, which holds only in-frame ones; the method was immunoSEQ multiplex PCR. This sample has about 99,000 clones, with about 90% found just once. Antigen specificity for these receptors is unknown. The specimen was unstimulated CD4+ T cells sorted from spleen or lymph node cells, collected before intestinal transplant. These receptors were collected from a human donor who received an intestinal transplant.

Of note for this clone: Germline and junction disagree at one end, which may indicate a read error. At the DNA level, this CDR3 is encoded by other sequences in the same sample as well. The rearrangement joins TRBV30 to TRBJ1-6; 9 bases fit TRBD1. Germline assignment: CDR1 GTSNPN and CDR2 SVGIG (reference sequence). The CDR3 runs 13 residues. The DNA for the CDR3 is TGTGCCTGGTGGACAGGGGCTAATTCACCCCTTCACTTT. This codes for CAWWTGANSPLHF.

The chain recombines TRBV6-5 with TRBJ2-5; D gene uncertain. The CDR3 loop spans 15 amino acids. CDR1 MNHEY and CDR2 SVGAGI come from the germline V gene. V was pared by 6 bases and J by 7 bases, with 21 bases between. The CDR3 nucleotides are TGTGCCAGCAGCTTGTCAGCCGGCCTTTCGTGGACCCAGTACTTC. Its protein is CASSLSAGLSWTQYF.

This chain joins TRBV9 and TRBJ1-4, with D hard to call. This CDR3 region has 13 residues. V was cut by 3 bases and J by 5 bases, with 8 bases left in between. CDR1 and CDR2 from the germline V gene are SGDLS and YYNGEE. CDR3 DNA: TGTGCCAGCAGCGCGAAACAGAATGAAAAACTGTTTTTT. This gives the protein CASSAKQNEKLFF.

This clone was recorded once. V gene TRBV19 combines with J gene TRBJ2-7; D perhaps matches TRBD2 (6 bases). Germline lookup yields CDR1 LNHDA and CDR2 SQIVND (reference sequence). The CDR3 is 18 amino acids. With 0 bases removed from V and 2 bases from J, the gap between germline ends came to 20 bases. This CDR3 reads CASSIDGARAGTPYEQYF. The DNA of the CDR3 is TGTGCCAGTAGTATAGACGGGGCCCGGGCGGGGACCCCCTACGAGCAGTACTTC.

The chain uses TRBV14 and TRBJ2-6; 7 positions agree with TRBD2. The CDR3 sequence is 17 residues long. V shed 3 bases and J 2 bases; nucleotides not matched to a gene: 7. Germline V gives CDR1 SGHDN, CDR2 FVKESK. The CDR3 spells CASSHRREAAGANVLTF. CDR3 nucleotides: TGTGCCAGCAGCCACCGACGGGAGGCCGCTGGGGCCAACGTCCTGACTTTC.

This sequence joins TRBV10-1 and TRBJ1-1; unclear D gene. Between the trimmed V and J ends, which lost 2 bases and 4 bases, there was a span of 11 bases. There are 14 residues in the CDR3. Germline V gene lookup returns CDR1 WNHNN and CDR2 SYGVQD (reference sequence). CDR3 region: CASSEGPYFTEAFF. In DNA, the CDR3 is TGCGCCAGCAGTGAGGGACCGTACTTCACTGAAGCTTTCTTT.

The V call is TRBV5-1, the J call TRBJ2-2; 8 bases agree with TRBD2. There are 15 residues in the CDR3. V trimming: 0 bases; J trimming: 6 bases; junction bases outside the gene matches: 4. CDR1 is SGHRS and CDR2 is YFSETQ in the germline V gene. The CDR3 region has the DNA TGCGCCAGCAGCTTGGTTCTAGCGGGCCCCGGGGAGCTGTTTTTT. It codes for CASSLVLAGPGELFF.

The chain couples TRBV19 to TRBJ1-5; D remains unclear. Germline V lookup: CDR1 LNHDA, CDR2 SQIVND (reference sequence). Deletions cut 3 bases from V and 1 base from J, with 10 bases between. This CDR3 comprises 15 residues. The CDR3 sequence is CASSIQPQSNQPQHF. DNA for the CDR3: TGTGCCAGTAGTATCCAACCCCAAAGCAATCAGCCCCAGCATTTT.

The J gene is TRBJ2-7, the V gene TRBV29-1, with D tentatively TRBD1 (6 bases). The CDR3 has 10 residues. Germline V CDR1 and CDR2: SQVTM, ANQGSEA. The germline V and J ends were trimmed by 7 bases and 3 bases, with 7 bases remaining between them. The CDR3 DNA is TGCAGCGGGACAGACTACGAGCAGTACTTC. Protein: CSGTDYEQYF.

About this clone: One end of the junction varies from germline; a read error may be responsible. This chain uses TRBV7-2 with TRBJ2-7, with 10 bases aligning to TRBD2. In germline, CDR1 is SGHTA, CDR2 FQGNSA. CDR3 length: 15 residues. The CDR3 nucleotides read TGTGCCAGCAGCTTTTGGACTAGCGGCTCCTACGAGCAGTATTTC. It codes for CASSFWTSGSYEQYF.

The V gene is TRBV9, the J gene TRBJ2-1; D gene uncertain. V lost 10 bases to trimming and J lost 5 bases, with 16 bases between them. The CDR3 runs 13 residues. CDR1 and CDR2 (germline): SGDLS, YYNGEE. CDR3 sequence reads: CASTPSSDNEQFF. As DNA, the CDR3 is TGTGCCTCTACGCCGTCCTCGGACAATGAGCAGTTCTTC.